This TCR beta chain was identified in a study of OX40 agonist ivuxolimab in advanced cancers. This CDR3 has 14 residues. The ends were cut back, 4 bases at V and 6 bases at J, with 13 bases in the middle. The V gene's germline CDR1 is SGHTA and CDR2 FQGTGA. Assay: immunoSEQ multiplex PCR; the TCRdb copy retains only in-frame clones and omits some. The profile shows tens of thousands of clones, about 88% of them singletons. The TCR comes from an adult with an advanced solid tumor such as melanoma, head and neck, liver or kidney cancer. Here the sequenced sample was CD4+ or CD8+ T cells sorted from blood, taken in a trial of the OX40 agonist ivuxolimab. The chain employs TRBV7-3 and TRBJ2-1; TRBD2 is a possible D gene (6 bases). The CDR3 sequence: CASSSPGTRNEQFF. The CDR3 DNA is TGTGCCAGCAGCTCCCCCGGGACTCGCAATGAGCAGTTCTTC.